The rows below give T cell receptor beta chains drawn from one sample of a study of OX40 agonist ivuxolimab in advanced cancers. The assay was immunoSEQ multiplex PCR, and TCRdb's table has in-frame clones only and misses some. The sample yields about 50,000 clones, about 88% seen once. Sequenced material: CD4+ or CD8+ T cells sorted from blood, taken in a trial of the OX40 agonist ivuxolimab. The origin of the receptors is an adult with an advanced solid tumor such as melanoma, head and neck, liver or kidney cancer. Both conserved end residues are part of each CDR3. A D gene is named only where the DNA matches it firmly. Some rows have no size entry. The others give once, few or many, or a class for an expanded clone.

-,-,TRBV6-1,TRBJ2-7,CASSTGLFDEQYF,TGTGCCAGCAGCACAGGGTTATTTGACGAGCAGTACTTC
TRBD1,-,TRBV6-5,TRBJ2-7,CASQRRQGYEQYF,TGTGCCAGCCAACGCCGACAGGGCTACGAGCAGTACTTC
-,-,TRBV15,TRBJ2-1,CATSLGASGYNEQFF,TGTGCCACCAGCCTGGGGGCTAGCGGATACAATGAGCAGTTCTTC
-,-,TRBV6-1,TRBJ2-5,CASRGTRLQQETQYF,TGTGCCAGCAGGGGTACGAGATTACAACAAGAGACCCAGTACTTC
-,once,TRBV19,TRBJ1-5,CASRSQGYQPQHF,TGTGCCAGTAGGTCCCAGGGATACCAGCCCCAGCATTTT
-,-,TRBV19,TRBJ1-2,CASSLGLLRFGYTF,TGTGCCAGTAGTCTCGGACTTTTGAGGTTTGGCTACACCTTC
-,-,TRBV6-1,TRBJ2-7,CASSEAAGSVREQYF,TGTGCCAGCAGTGAAGCAGCGGGTTCTGTGCGGGAGCAGTACTTC
-,-,TRBV6-1,TRBJ2-5,CASSDGVQVVVTQYF,TGTGCCAGCAGTGATGGGGTACAGGTGGTTGTGACCCAGTACTTC
TRBD2,-,TRBV5-1,TRBJ2-1,CASSPWLAGGFNNEQFF,TGCGCCAGCAGCCCCTGGCTAGCGGGGGGATTTAACAATGAGCAGTTCTTC
TRBD1,-,TRBV6-5,TRBJ1-3,CASSRTGDGNTIYF,TGTGCCAGCAGTCGGACAGGGGACGGAAACACCATATATTTT
-,-,TRBV27,TRBJ1-1,CASSLTQNTEAFF,TGTGCCAGCAGTTTGACACAGAACACTGAAGCTTTCTTT
TRBD2,-,TRBV20-1,TRBJ2-3,CSAIEGGPQYF,TGCAGTGCTATTGAGGGAGGGCCCCAGTATTTT
-,once,TRBV7-2,TRBJ1-2,CASRSPSGLGGYTF,TGTGCCAGCAGGTCCCCCTCGGGGTTGGGTGGCTACACCTTC
-,-,TRBV5-1,TRBJ2-1,CASSWTGLGSYNEQFF,TGCGCCAGCAGCTGGACGGGATTGGGCTCCTACAATGAGCAGTTCTTC
-,-,TRBV29-1,TRBJ2-2,CSVTRLGTGELFF,TGCAGCGTAACTAGGTTAGGCACCGGGGAGCTGTTTTTT
-,-,TRBV19,TRBJ1-2,CASSIDVDYGYTF,TGTGCCAGTAGTATCGACGTTGACTATGGCTACACCTTC
TRBD1,-,TRBV11-3,TRBJ1-1,CASSPDRASTEAFF,TGTGCCAGCAGCCCGGACAGGGCGAGCACTGAAGCTTTCTTT
-,-,TRBV21-1,TRBJ2-7,CASSRHPWSTYEQYF,TGTGCCAGCAGCCGCCACCCTTGGAGTACCTACGAGCAGTACTTC
TRBD2,-,TRBV7-9,TRBJ2-5,CASSSTGTTINF,TGTGCCAGCAGCTCTACCGGGACTACTATAAACTTC
TRBD1,once,TRBV9,TRBJ1-5,CASSPGQGLSNQPQHF,TGTGCCAGCAGCCCGGGACAGGGACTTTCAAATCAGCCCCAGCATTTT
TRBD1,-,TRBV25-1,TRBJ1-1,CASSVGDRQGNTEAFF,TGTGCCAGCAGTGTGGGGGACCGACAGGGGAACACTGAAGCTTTCTTT
-,-,TRBV6-1,TRBJ2-7,CASSERTIYEQYF,TGTGCCAGCAGTGAAAGGACAATCTACGAGCAGTACTTC
-,-,TRBV5-6,TRBJ1-2,CASSPAGDVYGYTF,TGTGCCAGCAGTCCCGCGGGCGACGTCTATGGCTACACCTTC
TRBD1,once,TRBV18,TRBJ1-5,CASSPMDRGQEQPQHF,TGTGCCAGCTCACCAATGGACAGGGGGCAGGAGCAGCCCCAGCATTTT
TRBD1,-,TRBV28,TRBJ2-7,CASSTTGVTHEQYF,TGTGCCAGCAGTACTACAGGGGTGACCCACGAGCAGTACTTC
-,-,TRBV6-6,TRBJ2-2,CASAGSWDTGELFF,TGTGCCAGCGCGGGGAGTTGGGACACCGGGGAGCTGTTTTTT
-,-,TRBV7-2,TRBJ2-3,CASSLSSPADTQYF,TGTGCCAGCAGCCTTTCCTCCCCGGCAGATACGCAGTATTTT
TRBD2,-,TRBV18,TRBJ2-7,CASSPISLAGSTYEQYF,TGTGCCAGCTCACCAATCTCCCTAGCGGGGTCTACCTACGAGCAGTACTTC
TRBD1,-,TRBV5-5,TRBJ1-2,CASSLGAGGAYGYTF,TGTGCCAGCAGCTTGGGGGCAGGGGGCGCCTATGGCTACACCTTC
-,-,TRBV30,TRBJ1-5,CAWSVGGLYSNQPQHF,TGTGCCTGGAGTGTAGGGGGGCTATATAGCAATCAGCCCCAGCATTTT
-,-,TRBV15,TRBJ2-3,CATRSIGGPDTQYF,TGTGCCACCCGGTCTATCGGGGGTCCAGATACGCAGTATTTT
-,-,TRBV19,TRBJ1-6,CASTYVEGGSLHF,TGTGCCAGTACCTACGTCGAGGGCGGGTCCCTCCACTTT
TRBD1,few,TRBV10-3,TRBJ1-2,CAITLDRDHGYTF,TGTGCCATCACCTTAGACAGGGACCATGGCTACACCTTC
TRBD1,-,TRBV11-1,TRBJ2-1,CASSSNDRGGNEQFF,TGTGCCAGCAGCTCAAACGACAGGGGGGGGAATGAGCAGTTCTTC
-,-,TRBV19,TRBJ1-6,CASSGGRTYNSPLHF,TGTGCCAGTAGTGGGGGTCGGACCTATAATTCACCCCTCCACTTT
-,-,TRBV5-1,TRBJ2-2,CASSLQGGGELFF,TGCGCCAGCAGCTTGCAGGGTGGCGGGGAGCTGTTTTTT
TRBD2,-,TRBV15,TRBJ2-7,CATSMGGSVYEQYF,TGTGCCACCAGCATGGGCGGGAGTGTCTACGAGCAGTACTTC
TRBD1,-,TRBV6-5,TRBJ1-6,CASSSGGWRINSPLHF,TGTGCCAGCAGTTCAGGGGGCTGGAGAATTAATTCACCCCTCCACTTT
TRBD2,-,TRBV10-3,TRBJ2-5,CAIRPDSAGETQYF,TGTGCCATCAGGCCCGACTCAGCGGGGGAGACCCAGTACTTC
-,few,TRBV5-1,TRBJ2-7,CASSLSWEGWYEQYF,TGCGCCAGCAGCTTGAGCTGGGAAGGGTGGTACGAGCAGTACTTC
-,-,TRBV2,TRBJ1-2,CASSETGDWGYTF,TGTGCCAGCAGTGAAACAGGTGACTGGGGCTACACCTTC
-,-,TRBV27,TRBJ2-7,CASSFKIRDSTYEQYF,TGTGCCAGCAGTTTCAAAATCCGGGACTCAACCTACGAGCAGTACTTC
-,-,TRBV5-4,TRBJ2-5,CASSSTLGQETQYF,TGTGCCAGCAGCTCCACCCTAGGCCAAGAGACCCAGTACTTC
-,-,TRBV18,TRBJ2-2,CASSPLIDVTGELFF,TGTGCCAGCTCACCACTAATCGATGTCACCGGGGAGCTGTTTTTT
TRBD1,-,TRBV11-3,TRBJ2-7,CASSLPGTAYEQYF,TGTGCCAGCAGCTTACCGGGGACAGCCTACGAGCAGTACTTC
-,once,TRBV5-6,TRBJ1-6,CASGEVENSPLHF,TGTGCCAGCGGAGAGGTGGAAAATTCACCCCTCCACTTT
TRBD2,-,TRBV9,TRBJ2-2,CASSRTSGRSNGELFF,TGTGCCAGCAGCCGGACTAGCGGGAGGAGTAACGGGGAGCTGTTTTTT
-,-,TRBV7-9,TRBJ1-2,CASSLLAAENYGYTF,TGTGCCAGCAGCTTATTGGCGGCGGAGAACTATGGCTACACCTTC
-,-,TRBV6-5,TRBJ1-5,CASSSGASNQPQHF,TGTGCCAGCAGTTCAGGGGCGTCGAATCAGCCCCAGCATTTT
-,-,TRBV6-6,TRBJ1-3,CASSRGQGSGNTIYF,TGTGCCAGCAGCCGAGGGCAGGGATCCGGAAACACCATATATTTT
TRBD1,-,TRBV5-1,TRBJ1-2,CASSSGTGVDYTF,TGCGCCAGCAGCTCTGGGACAGGGGTCGACTACACCTTC